Presented here are 11 T cell receptor beta chains from one specimen sequenced in a study of response to subunit inactivated influenza vaccine. Via MiXCR, TCRdb re-called the RT-PCR reads, giving one row per CDR3 protein. The sample consists of about half a million distinct CDR3 sequences, 25% of them appearing once. The material sequenced was CD4+ T cells sorted from PBMCs, taken roughly 5 days after vaccination. The origin of the receptors is a man aged 45-65 years who received an inactivated influenza vaccine.

This clonotype came up a few times. The chain links TRBV5-1 to TRBJ1-5; D unresolved. Germline lookup yields CDR1 SGHRS and CDR2 YFSETQ. The CDR3 is made up of 13 amino acids. V was pared by 7 bases and J by 3 bases, with 11 bases between. The CDR3 protein is CASPNHSNQPQHF. The CDR3 nucleotides read TGCGCCAGCCCAAATCATTCCAATCAGCCCCAGCATTTT.

To note about this clonotype: Mismatch with germline at one junction end may stem from a read error. The CDR3 region has the DNA TGTGCTAGCAGCTTAGGCACCGTCGCGGGGGTGGATGAGCAGTTCTTC. This gives the protein CASSLGTVAGVDEQFF. The chain combines TRBV7-7 with TRBJ2-1; 7 bases fit TRBD2. The germline V gene encodes CDR1 SSHAT and CDR2 FNYEAQ (reference sequence). CDR3 size: 16 residues.

This clonotype has only a few counts. The chain employs TRBV28 and TRBJ2-7; 10 nucleotides agree with TRBD2. Looked up from germline, CDR1 is MDHEN and CDR2 is SYDVKM. With 5 bases clipped from V and 3 bases from J, the junction kept 4 bases outside the gene matches. The CDR3 has 14 amino acids. The CDR3 bases are TGTGCCAGCAGTATAGCGGGAGGATTCTACGAGCAGTACTTC. It yields the protein CASSIAGGFYEQYF. The full variable domain, completed using reference TRBV28 and TRBJ2-7, is DVKVTQSSRYLVKRTGEKVFLECVQDMDHENMFWYRQDPGLGLRLIYFSYDVKMKEKGDIPEGYSVSREKKERFSLILESASTNQTSMYLCASSIAGGFYEQYFGPGTRLTVT.

This sequence joins TRBV4-2 and TRBJ1-6; D uncertain. The CDR3 covers 17 residues. Germline assignment: CDR1 LGHNA and CDR2 YNFKEQ. Trimming pared 0 bases from V and 0 bases from J, leaving 9 bases between. DNA for the CDR3: TGTGCCAGCAGCCAAGACAGGCCGAGCTCCTATAATTCACCCCTCCACTTT. It specifies CASSQDRPSSYNSPLHF.

Here the CDR3 reads CASSLDFTGRTQYF. The CDR3 DNA sequence: TGTGCCAGCAGCTTGGATTTTACGGGGCGGACCCAGTACTTC. This chain uses TRBV5-6 with TRBJ2-5; D may be TRBD1 or TRBD2 (5 bases each). The germline V and J ends were trimmed by 0 bases and 7 bases, with 13 bases remaining between them. The V gene's germline CDR1 is SGHDT and CDR2 YYEEEE. This CDR3 is 14 amino acids long.

The gene calls are TRBV12-3 or TRBV12-4 and TRBJ2-3; D is possibly TRBD2 (5 bases). With 6 bases removed from V and 4 bases from J, the gap between germline ends came to 17 bases. This CDR3 contains 15 residues. CDR3 loop: CASSPTSHGADTQYF. CDR3 nucleotide sequence: TGTGCCAGCAGCCCTACTAGTCACGGCGCAGATACGCAGTATTTT.

V gene TRBV9 combines with J gene TRBJ1-6; D is uncertain. The length of the CDR3 is 13 residues. Trimming stripped 5 bases from V and 4 bases from J, with 7 bases between. Germline V gene sequence: CDR1 SGDLS, CDR2 YYNGEE. The CDR3 is CASSQTYNSPLHF. The CDR3 DNA reads TGTGCCAGCAGTCAAACTTATAATTCACCCCTCCACTTT. The entire variable domain, with the rest obtained from reference TRBV9 and TRBJ1-6, is as follows: DSGVTQTPKHLITATGQRVTLRCSPRSGDLSVYWYQQSLDQGLQFLIQYYNGEERAKGNILERFSAQQFPDLHSELNLSSLELGDSALYFCASSQTYNSPLHFGNGTRLTVT.

The CDR3: CASSGQIQETQYF. The CDR3 coding sequence is TGTGCCAGTTCCGGACAGATCCAAGAGACCCAGTACTTC. The chain uses TRBV6-2 or TRBV6-3 and TRBJ2-5; tentatively, D is TRBD1 (6 bases). The CDR3 has 13 residues. CDR1 and CDR2 (germline): MNHEY, SVGEGT. With 9 bases removed from V and 1 base from J, the gap between germline ends came to 12 bases.

The chain combines TRBV5-5 with TRBJ2-1; 7 bases fit TRBD2. Germline CDR1 and CDR2: SGHKS and YYEKEE (reference sequence). The CDR3 totals 12 residues. J lost 10 bases, V lost 1 base, and 2 bases had no gene match. CDR3 nucleotide sequence: TGTGCCAGCAGCTTGATGGGAGGGGAGCAGTTCTTC. It translates to CASSLMGGEQFF.

This clonotype was counted a few times. The CDR3 DNA is TGTGCCAGCAGCCAAGGTGGGAACTCTGGGGCCAACGTCCTGACTTTC. Its translation is CASSQGGNSGANVLTF. The V and J genes are TRBV9 and TRBJ2-6; D gene ambiguous. Germline loops: CDR1 SGDLS, CDR2 YYNGEE. V was shortened by 4 bases and J by 0 bases, with 11 bases between the two germline ends. The CDR3 contains 16 residues.

This clonotype was seen repeatedly, ten times or more. The chain uses TRBV7-9 and TRBJ2-2; no firm D call. In germline, CDR1 is SEHNR, CDR2 FQNEAQ (reference sequence). This CDR3 spans 13 amino acids. The V gene lost 5 bases and the J gene lost 2 bases, with 6 bases spanning the gap. The CDR3 region has the DNA TGTGCCAGCAGCAAACTTAACACCGGGGAGCTGTTTTTT. Residues: CASSKLNTGELFF. Looking up the rest from reference TRBV7-9 and TRBJ2-2 gives the full variable domain: DTGVSQNPRHKITKRGQNVTFRCDPISEHNRLYWYRQTLGQGPEFLTYFQNEAQLEKSRLLSDRFSAERPKGSFSTLEIQRTEQGDSAMYLCASSKLNTGELFFGEGSRLTVL.